Sequencing of this T cell receptor (beta chain) was carried out in a study of T cells after posttransplantation cyclophosphamide. In germline, CDR1 is MDHEN, CDR2 SYDVKM. V was clipped by 5 bases and J by 1 base; unmatched bases: 8. CDR3 size: 16 residues. Profiling relied on immunoSEQ multiplex PCR, and the TCRdb table lists in-frame clones only, not all of them. This table holds roughly 49,000 clones with no singletons; the top ten claim roughly 2.2%. This clone was detected ten times or more. V usage is TRBV28 and J usage is TRBJ2-7; 10 nucleotides agree with TRBD2. This sequence was found in a man between 35 and 55 years old in good health, CMV-negative, and a related stem cell transplant donor. The material sequenced was PBMCs. The CDR3: CASSKPLAGVSYEQYF. DNA for the CDR3: TGTGCCAGCAGTAAACCCCTAGCGGGAGTTTCCTACGAGCAGTACTTC.